Listed below are T cell receptor beta chains from one sample, sequenced in a study of sequential checkpoint blockade in melanoma. The repertoire was sequenced with immunoSEQ multiplex PCR; TCRdb's copy has only in-frame clones and lacks some. The data show around 34,000 clones, 82% seen once. The starting material was CD8+ T cells sorted from blood (inferred from file names), obtained from a patient given nivolumab and ipilimumab in sequence. The receptors stem from a human donor with melanoma. The CDR3 runs from the conserved cysteine through the conserved F or W. A D gene is named only where the DNA matches it firmly. The size field is filled for only some rows; it gives once, few, many or a size class.

j_call clone_size cdr3_length v_call d_call cdr3_nt cdr3_aa
TRBJ2-7 . 16 TRBV7-2 TRBD1 TGTGCCAGCAGCCCTAAACGGGGGACAGGGGACTACGAGCAGTACTTC CASSPKRGTGDYEQYF
TRBJ2-1 . 15 TRBV10-3 . TGTGCCATCAGTGACCCGGGGCGGGGATACAATGAGCAGTTCTTC CAISDPGRGYNEQFF
TRBJ1-4 . 15 TRBV2 . TGTGCCAGCATCCGTCTTCCCCGACAGGATGAAAAACTGTTTTTT CASIRLPRQDEKLFF
TRBJ2-3 . 18 TRBV21-1 . TGTGCCAGCAGCAAAGCGCTTTCCAGATTCTCTAGCACAGATACGCAGTATTTT CASSKALSRFSSTDTQYF
TRBJ1-4 once 15 TRBV6-6 . TGTGCCAGCAGTTACAATGGAGGAGCCGATGAAAAACTGTTTTTT CASSYNGGADEKLFF
TRBJ1-2 . 16 TRBV10-3 . TGTGCCACGGCTTTTGAGACAGCCTCTTCTAACTATGGCTACACCTTC CATAFETASSNYGYTF
TRBJ2-2 . 14 TRBV28 TRBD1 TGTGCCAGCAGCATGACAGGGGACACCGGGGAGCTGTTTTTT CASSMTGDTGELFF
TRBJ1-2 . 15 TRBV27 TRBD1 TGTGCCAGCAGTGCGACAGGGGGAATTCGGTTGGGCTACACCTTC CASSATGGIRLGYTF
TRBJ1-2 . 16 TRBV4-3 . TGCGCCAGCAGCCAGGTAGTGAGAATCACTAACTATGGCTACACCTTC CASSQVVRITNYGYTF
TRBJ1-4 . 15 TRBV5-6 TRBD1 TGTGCCAGCAGCTTGATGTTGACAGGGGGGGAAAAACTGTTTTTT CASSLMLTGGEKLFF
TRBJ2-3 . 17 TRBV27 . TGTGCCAGCAGTCCCACCTGGACTTTACGCAACACAGATACGCAGTATTTT CASSPTWTLRNTDTQYF
TRBJ2-7 . 14 TRBV13 . TGTGCCAGCAGCTTAGGCCGAAGGGGTCGCGAGCAGTACTTC CASSLGRRGREQYF
TRBJ2-7 . 18 TRBV19 TRBD1 TGTGCCAGTAGTATAGCGGCCGGGTTTACAGGGGGCTCCTACGAGCAGTACTTC CASSIAAGFTGGSYEQYF
TRBJ2-3 . 16 TRBV27 TRBD1 TGTGCCAGCAGTCTGGGACAGGTCCCTAGCACAGATACGCAGTATTTT CASSLGQVPSTDTQYF
TRBJ2-7 . 14 TRBV2 . TGTGCCAGCAGCCAAACAGGGAGATCCTACGAGCAGTACTTC CASSQTGRSYEQYF
TRBJ2-1 . 17 TRBV5-1 . TGCGCCAGCAGCTACGGCGGGGCGCCGAGCTCCTACAATGAGCAGTTCTTC CASSYGGAPSSYNEQFF
TRBJ1-2 . 16 TRBV5-4 . TGTGCCAGCAGCTTGGCTGGGGCCGTGCTTTTCTATGGCTACACCTTC CASSLAGAVLFYGYTF
TRBJ2-7 . 15 TRBV4-1 . TGCGCCAGCAGCCAAGCATGGGGGCTAACCCACGAGCAGTACTTC CASSQAWGLTHEQYF
TRBJ1-5 . 15 TRBV19 TRBD1 TGTGCCAGTAGTAAGGAACGGACAGGGGGATTTTCCCAGCATTTT CASSKERTGGFSQHF
TRBJ1-1 . 16 TRBV5-8 . TGTGCCAGCAGCTTGGGGACGGGGGAACTGAACACTGAAGCTTTCTTT CASSLGTGELNTEAFF
TRBJ2-7 once 12 TRBV11-2 . TGTGCCACTAGCGACGGCGCCTACGAGCAGTACTTC CATSDGAYEQYF
TRBJ1-2 . 15 TRBV7-9 . TGTGCCAGCAGCTTAAGTGCCAGGCTGGACTATGGCTACACCTTC CASSLSARLDYGYTF
TRBJ1-5 . 17 TRBV7-2 TRBD1 TGTGCCAGCAGCTTAGTAGGACAGGGGCAGGGCAATCAGCCCCAGCATTTT CASSLVGQGQGNQPQHF
TRBJ1-2 . 16 TRBV6-5 . TGTGCCAGCAGTTACTTCGAGCAAGCTTCTAACTATGGCTACACCTTC CASSYFEQASNYGYTF
TRBJ2-7 . 16 TRBV28 TRBD2 TGTGCCAGCAGTTTAGTACTAGCGGGGGCTGCGTACGAGCAGTACTTC CASSLVLAGAAYEQYF
TRBJ1-1 . 15 TRBV4-1 TRBD1 TGCGCCAGCAGCCACCGACAGGGATTGAACACTGAAGCTTTCTTT CASSHRQGLNTEAFF
TRBJ2-7 . 17 TRBV19 TRBD2 TGTGCCAGTAGTATAGGTTTTAGCGGGAGGAACACCTACGAGCAGTACTTC CASSIGFSGRNTYEQYF
TRBJ1-2 . 14 TRBV29-1 TRBD1 TGCAGCGTTGAAGATAGGGGACAGGGCCATGGCTACACCTTC CSVEDRGQGHGYTF
TRBJ2-2 . 17 TRBV18 TRBD1 TGTGCCAGCTCACCCTCCATGGACAGGGTGAACACCGGGGAGCTGTTTTTT CASSPSMDRVNTGELFF
TRBJ2-7 . 16 TRBV27 TRBD2 TGTGCCAGCAGTTTTGGGTTTGGGACTAGCGGATACGAGCAGTACTTC CASSFGFGTSGYEQYF
TRBJ2-1 few 15 TRBV10-3 TRBD2 TGTGCCATCAGATCCCTAGGTAGCGGGGACAATGAGCAGTTCTTC CAIRSLGSGDNEQFF